This passage covers 27 T cell receptor beta chains from one sample sequenced in a study of type 1 and type 2 diabetes patients. The PCR template was genomic DNA. Multiplex PCR with 30 forward and 13 reverse primers amplified the TCR beta CDR3. In TCRdb, the multiplex PCR reads were re-called with MiXCR into one record per CDR3 protein. The sample carries 280,000 or so distinct CDR3 sequences, roughly 44% recorded once. Sequencing was done on a sample of peripheral blood mononuclear cells (PBMCs). The receptors originated from a man in his late teens or twenties with type 2 diabetes.

The V gene is TRBV10-3, the J gene TRBJ2-7; a possible D gene is TRBD1 (6 bases). The CDR3 extends over 15 amino acids. V was trimmed by 2 bases and J by 2 bases, leaving 13 bases between them. The V gene's germline CDR1 is ENHRY and CDR2 SYGVKD. In nucleotides, the CDR3 is TGTGCCATCAGTGAGAGGCACAGGGAAGCCTACGAGCAGTACTTC. The encoded protein is CAISERHREAYEQYF.

The CDR3: CAWSRMTSGRALWEEQFF. Written as DNA, the CDR3 is TGTGCCTGGAGTCGAATGACTAGCGGGAGGGCCCTGTGGGAGGAGCAGTTCTTC. This chain connects TRBV30 to TRBJ2-1; TRBD2 matches 14 bases. Germline loops: CDR1 GTSNPN, CDR2 SVGIG (reference sequence). The CDR3 consists of 18 residues. V trimming: 2 bases; J trimming: 10 bases; junction bases outside the gene matches: 16.

This clonotype was seen a single time. J is TRBJ2-7 and V is TRBV7-8; D remains unclear. V lost 1 base and J 7 bases, leaving 14 bases between the germline ends. The CDR3 spans 14 residues. In germline, CDR1 is SGHVS, CDR2 FQNEAQ. In DNA, the CDR3 is TGTGCCAGCAGCTTAGATCTTTCCGGGTCGGAGCAGTACTTC. Translation: CASSLDLSGSEQYF.

V gene TRBV7-3 combines with J gene TRBJ2-6; D is perhaps TRBD1 (6 bases). Germline V gene data show CDR1 as SGHTA and CDR2 as FQGTGA. V lost 2 bases to trimming and J lost 0 bases, with 17 bases between them. The CDR3 loop spans 19 amino acids. For the CDR3, the DNA is TGTGCCAGCAGCTTACAAGGGGGAACGGGTAGCTCTGGGGCCAACGTCCTGACTTTC. The encoded protein is CASSLQGGTGSSGANVLTF.

The chain has TRBV20-1 and TRBJ1-1, with D perhaps TRBD1 (6 bases). The germline V gene has CDR1 DFQATT and CDR2 SNEGSKA (reference sequence). CDR3 length equals 13 residues. Deletions cut 8 bases from V and 5 bases from J, with 18 bases between. This CDR3 is CSSVTGMTTEAFF. The CDR3 DNA reads TGCAGTTCCGTTACAGGGATGACGACTGAAGCTTTCTTT.

The rearrangement uses TRBV6-6 and TRBJ2-3; 9 bases match TRBD2. This CDR3 is built from 15 residues. The V and J ends lost 6 bases and 5 bases, in that order; junction bases with no gene match: 9. Germline CDR1 is MNHNY and CDR2 is SVGAGI (reference sequence). The CDR3 spells CASRSDGLARDTQYF. CDR3 nucleotide sequence: TGTGCCAGCAGATCCGATGGACTAGCGAGAGATACGCAGTATTTT.

The rearrangement joins TRBV24-1 to TRBJ1-1, with a tentative D call TRBD1 (5 bases). From germline, CDR1 is KGHDR and CDR2 SFDVKD. The CDR3 covers 16 residues. V lost 5 bases to trimming and J lost 1 base, with 16 bases between them. CDR3 nucleotide sequence: TGTGCCACCAGTGTTGGTTTGGGTGGGGGGAACACTGAAGCTTTCTTT. It is translated as CATSVGLGGGNTEAFF.

The sample holds many counts of this clonotype. The rearrangement links TRBV25-1 to TRBJ2-7; 7 bases fit TRBD2. The CDR3 spans 16 residues. V lost 4 bases, J lost 4 bases, and 13 bases stayed unmatched. CDR1 MGHDK and CDR2 SYGVNS come from the germline V gene. The CDR3 DNA reads as TGTGCCAGCAGTGCGGCCTCCGGGACTACCGTTTACGAGCAGTACTTC. Protein: CASSAASGTTVYEQYF.

The chain carries TRBV2 and TRBJ1-4; D gene uncertain. The CDR3 consists of 15 residues. Trimming took off 5 bases at V and 0 bases at J, with 10 bases between the two ends. CDR1 is SNHLY, CDR2 FYNNEI, per germline. In DNA form, the CDR3 reads TGTGCCAGCAGTCTCGGACGGTCAACTAATGAAAAACTGTTTTTT. It yields the protein CASSLGRSTNEKLFF.

The rearrangement links TRBV15 to TRBJ2-5, with TRBD2 identical over 11 bases. V lost 5 bases to trimming and J lost 9 bases; unmatched junction nucleotides: 14. Germline lookup yields CDR1 LNHNV and CDR2 YYDKDF (reference sequence). This CDR3 region has 16 residues. Here the CDR3 DNA reads TGTGCCACCAGCGTAGCAGGGATAGCGGGAGGGGAAGCCCAGTACTTC. Amino acids: CATSVAGIAGGEAQYF.

In its sample, this clonotype was seen once. V usage is TRBV29-1 and J usage is TRBJ2-6, with D perhaps assigned TRBD1 or TRBD2 (5 bases each). This CDR3 has 15 residues. The germline V gene encodes CDR1 SQVTM and CDR2 ANQGSEA. Trimming stripped 6 bases from V and 0 bases from J, with 12 bases between. Here the CDR3 DNA reads TGCAGCGTCGGTGGGACCCTCTCTGGGGCCAACGTCCTGACTTTC. Translation: CSVGGTLSGANVLTF.

The CDR3 loop reads CASSFWTGPNYEQYF. Here the CDR3 DNA reads TGTGCCAGCAGTTTTTGGACAGGGCCTAACTACGAGCAGTACTTC. The V gene is TRBV25-1, the J gene TRBJ2-7; TRBD1 matches 8 bases. V shed 5 bases, J shed 3 bases, and the junction held 9 bases outside the gene matches. The CDR3 runs to 15 residues. Germline V lookup: CDR1 MGHDK, CDR2 SYGVNS.

In its sample, this clonotype was seen a few times. V and J are TRBV2 and TRBJ1-2, with D possibly being TRBD1 (5 bases). Germline CDR1 SNHLY, CDR2 FYNNEI. This CDR3 has 12 residues. Trimming removed 4 bases at V and 8 bases at J, with 11 bases between. The CDR3 DNA sequence: TGTGCCAGCAGTGCGGGGGGTGACGGCTACACCTTC. Translated, it gives CASSAGGDGYTF.

The rearrangement joins TRBV2 to TRBJ1-2; a weak D match, TRBD1 (5 bases). Germline assignment: CDR1 SNHLY and CDR2 FYNNEI. This CDR3 is built from 14 residues. The V end was cut by 5 bases, the J end by 1 base, with 11 bases between. The CDR3 region has the DNA TGTGCCAGCAGTCGGGACGGATTTAACTATGGCTACACCTTC. Translation: CASSRDGFNYGYTF.

CDR3 nucleotide sequence: TGTGCCAGCAGCACCACAGGGACCGACGAGCAGTACTTC. This codes for CASSTTGTDEQYF. The chain joins TRBV7-9 to TRBJ2-7, with D perhaps matching TRBD1 (6 bases). Trimming left V 5 bases short and J 5 bases short, with 13 bases between. The CDR3 loop spans 13 amino acids. Germline CDR1 and CDR2: SEHNR and FQNEAQ (reference sequence).

The V gene is TRBV7-3, the J gene TRBJ2-1; 9 bases fit TRBD1. V gave up 5 bases and J gave up 8 bases; unmatched junction bases: 7. The CDR3 contains 14 residues. Germline lookup yields CDR1 SGHTA and CDR2 FQGTGA. CDR3 residues: CASSLQGARDEQFF. The CDR3, as DNA: TGTGCCAGCAGCCTACAGGGGGCGCGGGATGAGCAGTTCTTC.

The chain couples TRBV5-1 to TRBJ2-7; D might be TRBD1 (6 bases). V gave up 0 bases and J gave up 5 bases, with 12 bases separating them. The germline V gene has CDR1 SGHRS and CDR2 YFSETQ. This CDR3 is 14 amino acids long. The CDR3 DNA is TGCGCCAGCAGCTTGGACAGGGAGAATCACGAGCAGTACTTC. Translated: CASSLDRENHEQYF. The variable domain in full, completed from reference TRBV5-1 and TRBJ2-7, reads KAGVTQTPRYLIKTRGQQVTLSCSPISGHRSVSWYQQTPGQGLQFLFEYFSETQRNKGNFPGRFSGRQFSNSRSEMNVSTLELGDSALYLCASSLDRENHEQYFGPGTRLTVT.

V gene TRBV9 combines with J gene TRBJ2-5, with D unclear. The DNA end is more similar to TRBJ2-1, so the J call may be wrong. Germline values: CDR1 SGDLS, CDR2 YYNGEE. The CDR3 runs 14 residues. The DNA for the CDR3 is TGTGCCAGCAGCGTAGGGCAGGAGTACAATGAGCAGTTCTTC. This codes for CASSVGQEYNEQFF.

The V gene is TRBV9, the J gene TRBJ2-3, with D uncertain. The CDR3 has 17 residues. Trimming cost V 0 bases and J 0 bases, with 14 bases left between them. Germline V CDR1 and CDR2: SGDLS, YYNGEE. The CDR3 loop is CASSVGLGGSSTDTQYF. Here the CDR3 DNA reads TGTGCCAGCAGCGTAGGTTTGGGCGGCTCTAGCACAGATACGCAGTATTTT.

A word on this clonotype: The junction differs from germline at one of its ends, possibly a read error. V is TRBV10-3 and J is TRBJ2-5; the match to TRBD2 covers 13 bases. The DNA end is a closer match to TRBJ2-1, so the J assignment may be wrong. This CDR3 spans 15 amino acids. CDR1 is ENHRY, CDR2 SYGVKD, per germline. DNA of the CDR3: TGTGCCAGCAGTGGGACTAGCGGGACGGACAATGAGCAGTTCTTC. It is translated as CASSGTSGTDNEQFF.

This chain links TRBV18 with TRBJ1-6; D gene unclear. V lost 3 bases and J 7 bases, leaving 7 bases between the germline ends. From germline, CDR1 is KGHSH and CDR2 LQKENI. The CDR3 runs to 13 residues. The CDR3 DNA reads as TGTGCCAGCTCACCTTCCCTAAATTCACCCCTCCACTTT. This codes for CASSPSLNSPLHF.

This clonotype was seen a handful of times. V usage is TRBV20-1 and J usage is TRBJ2-3, with 10 bases that match TRBD2. After removal of 4 bases from V and 8 bases from J, the junction contained 6 bases not matched to a gene. Per germline, CDR1 DFQATT and CDR2 SNEGSKA (reference sequence). This CDR3 has 13 residues. CDR3 in amino acids: CSATLAGAPTQYF. In DNA form, the CDR3 reads TGCAGTGCTACCCTAGCGGGGGCACCTACGCAGTATTTT.

The CDR3 is CASSSPRQLPLYEQYF. The CDR3 DNA reads TGTGCCAGCAGTTCCCCTCGACAGCTCCCCCTCTACGAGCAGTACTTC. The rearrangement joins TRBV12-3 or TRBV12-4 to TRBJ2-7; D is possibly TRBD1 (5 bases). Trimming took 4 bases from V and 3 from J, leaving 19 bases between them. The CDR3 covers 16 residues.

As to this clonotype: Mismatch with germline at one junction end may stem from a read error. This chain connects TRBV7-2 to TRBJ2-2; tentative D call: TRBD1 (6 bases). The CDR3 is 15 amino acids. Germline CDR1 is SGHTA and CDR2 is FQGNSA. CDR3 DNA: TGCGCCAGCAGGGGCGGGCATACGAACACCGGGGAGCTGTTTTTT. This sequence encodes CASRGGHTNTGELFF.

This clonotype showed up many times. This rearrangement joins TRBV19 to TRBJ1-1; 7 bases are shared with TRBD1. The CDR3 extends over 14 amino acids. J gave up 4 bases and V 2 bases, and 4 bases lay outside the gene matches. In germline, CDR1 is LNHDA, CDR2 SQIVND (reference sequence). CDR3: CASSIRQGVTEAFF. CDR3 DNA sequence: TGTGCCAGTAGTATACGGCAGGGGGTCACTGAAGCTTTCTTT.

In the case of this clonotype: One junction end does not reproduce the germline sequence, and a read error may be involved. The gene calls are TRBV20-1 and TRBJ2-5, with D hard to call. The length of the CDR3 is 13 residues. The germline gives CDR1 DFQATT, CDR2 SNEGSKA (reference sequence). The CDR3 region has the DNA TGCGGTGCTAGAGAATTACGGACCGGACGGCAGTACTTC. Residues: CGARELRTGRQYF.

This chain uses TRBV30 with TRBJ2-3; 9 bases agree with TRBD2. J gave up 5 bases and V 0 bases, and 3 bases lay outside the gene matches. CDR1 GTSNPN and CDR2 SVGIG come from the germline V gene (reference sequence). The CDR3 is 14 residues long. The CDR3: CAWSVKAGGDTQYF. DNA of the CDR3: TGTGCCTGGAGTGTAAAAGCGGGAGGAGATACGCAGTATTTT.